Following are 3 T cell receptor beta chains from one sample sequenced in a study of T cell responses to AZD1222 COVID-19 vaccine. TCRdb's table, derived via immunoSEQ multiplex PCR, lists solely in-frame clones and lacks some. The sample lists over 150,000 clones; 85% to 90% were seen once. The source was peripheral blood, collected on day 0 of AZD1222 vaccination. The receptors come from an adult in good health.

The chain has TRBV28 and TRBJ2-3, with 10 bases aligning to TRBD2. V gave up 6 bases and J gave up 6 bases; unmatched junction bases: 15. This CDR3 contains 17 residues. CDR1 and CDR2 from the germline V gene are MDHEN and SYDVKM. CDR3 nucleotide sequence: TGTGCCAGCAGCACATCTTATAGGACTAGCGGAGTGGATACGCAGTATTTT. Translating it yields CASSTSYRTSGVDTQYF.

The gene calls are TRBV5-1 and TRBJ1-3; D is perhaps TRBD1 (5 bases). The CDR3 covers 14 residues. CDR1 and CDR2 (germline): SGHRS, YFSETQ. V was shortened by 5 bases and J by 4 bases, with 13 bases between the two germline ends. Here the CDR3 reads CASSTGPAGNTIYF. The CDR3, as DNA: TGCGCCAGCAGTACAGGCCCCGCCGGAAACACCATATATTTT.

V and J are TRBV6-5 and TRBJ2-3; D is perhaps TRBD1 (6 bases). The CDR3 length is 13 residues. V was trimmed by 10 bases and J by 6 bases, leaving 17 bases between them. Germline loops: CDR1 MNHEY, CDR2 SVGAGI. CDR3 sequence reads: CATLPRGSDTQYF. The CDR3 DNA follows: TGTGCCACCCTTCCCAGGGGATCCGATACGCAGTATTTT.